This paragraph reports one TCR beta chain. This clone was picked up one time. The antigen it recognizes is unknown. The record has no base qualities; no much larger clone is one base away. A second Seattle source provided samples from volunteer blood donors who had recovered from COVID-19. Collaborating institutions collected whole blood in K2EDTA tubes following their own protocols. For TCRbeta analysis, collaborators shipped samples as frozen whole blood, isolated PBMCs, or DNA extracted from either of those sample types. Based on the germline V gene, the CDR1 and CDR2 sequences are MDHEN and SYDVKM. The CDR3 goes from the cysteine to the phenylalanine over 12 residues. Of all the DNA, just the CDR3 is kept, 36 bases in frame from base 1. V is trimmed back by 7 bases and J by 7 bases, and the junction contains 5 bases that no gene match accounts for. The immunoSEQ Assay, a bias-controlled multiplex PCR, was used to amplify TCRbeta CDR3 regions from genomic DNA. The original pipeline was this. Nucleated cell counts per sample were estimated from amplification of reference gene primers within the assay. To quantify the absolute abundance of each unique TCRbeta CDR3 rearrangement, sequence reads were collapsed and filtered. Productive Simpson clonality was computed per sample as the square root of Simpson's diversity index over productive rearrangements. Here the immuneACCESS table is served through TCRdb, limited to in-frame sequences with V and J called. Missing clones are a known gap in these copies; in checked studies unresolved V genes cover under half, and the rest lacks a known reason. The V and J calls and clone size were taken over from that table, and D and trimming were inferred from the DNA. The sample table lists roughly 250,000 clones, less than 90% of them with a count of one. About 1.5% of the sample is taken by the ten largest.

The data stem from a study of blood T cell repertoires in COVID-19 (dated by TCRdb to about 2020). In terms of the full investigation: The collaborator samples originated in the United States, Italy and Spain and spanned the acute and convalescent phases of COVID-19. The material from the prospective study consisted of cDNA or gDNA derived from T cells, B-cell-depleted T cells, or PBMCs. Subjects who had been exposed to COVID-19, were actively infected with it, or had recovered from it provided the deeply sampled blood TCRbeta repertoires that made up the dataset. Where available, HLA class I and class II types were taken from metadata supplied by the sample provider and were not determined by assay-based typing. The sample metadata nearly always contained a de-identified subject ID, COVID-19 status, age in years and sex. The samples were drawn from the first 160 participants of the ongoing ImmuneRACE study and from some 1,300 subjects provided by 6 global collaborators. A freely available public database, intended as a resource for researchers studying the immune response to SARS-CoV-2, is where the repertoires were released.

Beyond this particular receptor, the publication reports: The amount of clinical and demographic metadata varied by source and participant and was provided uncurated.

The sample taken for sequencing was peripheral blood. This chain is built from TRBV28 and TRBJ1-2; TRBD1 fits 8 bases in the junction. This TCR came from a middle-aged woman who had recovered from COVID-19. The DNA sequence is as follows: TGTGCCAGCAATGACAGGGGACTTGGCTACACCTTC. Protein translation: CASNDRGLGYTF.